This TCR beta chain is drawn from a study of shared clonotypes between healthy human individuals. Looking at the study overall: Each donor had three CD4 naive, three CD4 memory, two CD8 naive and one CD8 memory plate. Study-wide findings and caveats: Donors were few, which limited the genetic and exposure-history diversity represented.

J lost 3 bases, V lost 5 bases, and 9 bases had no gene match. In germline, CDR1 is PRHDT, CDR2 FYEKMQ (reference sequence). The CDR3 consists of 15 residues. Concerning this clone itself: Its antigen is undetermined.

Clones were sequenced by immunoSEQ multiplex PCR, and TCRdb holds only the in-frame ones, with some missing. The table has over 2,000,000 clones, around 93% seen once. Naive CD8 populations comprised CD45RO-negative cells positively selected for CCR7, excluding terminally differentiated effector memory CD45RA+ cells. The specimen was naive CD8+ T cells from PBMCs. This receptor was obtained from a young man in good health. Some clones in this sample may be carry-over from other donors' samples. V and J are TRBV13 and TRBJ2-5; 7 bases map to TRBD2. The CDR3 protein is CASSPWPSGEETQYF. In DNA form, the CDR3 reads TGTGCCAGCAGCCCCTGGCCTAGCGGAGAAGAGACCCAGTACTTC.